This TCR beta chain originates from a study of beta chain features in type 1 diabetes. Study information: Examination spanned approximately 110 million sorted cells from all samples.

The sequenced template was cDNA made from the entire isolated RNA. Repertoires were generated with immunoSEQ multiplex PCR, while TCRdb's copy carries only in-frame clones and drops some. The sample has approximately 470,000 clones, approximately 28% seen once; the top ten hold more than 0.055%. This clone has only a few counts. This TCR was recovered from a man aged 18 to 30 in good health. Sample: naive CD4+ T cells from blood.

The CDR3 spells CASTTRYTSSYYEQFF. CDR3 nucleotide sequence: TGTGCCAGCACCACTCGCTATACTAGCTCGTATTATGAGCAGTTCTTC. The chain carries TRBV5-6 and TRBJ2-1, with D perhaps matching TRBD2 (6 bases). The germline V and J ends were trimmed by 6 bases and 8 bases, with 24 bases remaining between them. Germline assignment: CDR1 SGHDT and CDR2 YYEEEE. The CDR3 covers 16 residues.